The 13 T cell receptor beta chains reported below all come from one sample, sequenced in a study of Ad26.COV2.S vaccination and SARS-CoV-2 variants. Assay used: immunoSEQ multiplex PCR; TCRdb lists only in-frame clones, some missing. Counted here are about half a million clones, 80% to 90% occurring once; the ten biggest clones make up 1.5% to 2%. Documented treatment: roughly 18 received Ad26.COV2.S at low or high dose, single or two shots; 5 received placebo; per-sample allocation not given. Sampling happened 63 days after the first vaccine or placebo injection. The sample consisted of peripheral blood, taken in a trial of Ad26.COV2.S vaccine versus placebo. The receptors were sampled from a person between 18 and 65 years old who received the Ad26.COV2.S COVID-19 vaccine or a placebo.

The gene calls are TRBV5-6 and TRBJ2-7, with 10 bases matching TRBD1. V shed 4 bases and J 6 bases; nucleotides not matched to a gene: 10. Germline V gene data show CDR1 as SGHDT and CDR2 as YYEEEE. CDR3 size: 15 residues. CDR3 coding DNA: TGTGCCAGCAGCAAGGACAGGGGGTCAGGGCTCGAGCAGTACTTC. Its protein product is CASSKDRGSGLEQYF.

V usage is TRBV30 and J usage is TRBJ2-7, with D perhaps matching TRBD1 or TRBD2 (6 bases each). There are 15 residues in the CDR3. In germline, CDR1 is GTSNPN, CDR2 SVGIG (reference sequence). Trimming left V 7 bases short and J 5 bases short, with 24 bases between. The CDR3 bases are TGTGCCTCAACTAAGGAGGGGGGCTCTTCGAACGAGCAGTACTTC. As protein: CASTKEGGSSNEQYF.

This chain links TRBV5-1 with TRBJ1-2; D remains ambiguous. Trimming shortened V by 4 bases and J by 0 bases, and 13 bases separated the two germline ends. Germline CDR1 SGHRS, CDR2 YFSETQ. This CDR3 has 15 residues. CDR3 bases: TGCGCCAGCAGCCCGGCCGGACTCCCTAACTATGGCTACACCTTC. Amino acid sequence: CASSPAGLPNYGYTF.

The gene calls are TRBV5-1 and TRBJ2-1; maybe TRBD2 (5 bases). V was clipped by 1 base and J by 10 bases, with 6 bases between them. The CDR3 has 11 amino acids. Germline CDR1 and CDR2: SGHRS and YFSETQ. CDR3 coding DNA: TGCGCCAGCAGCTTGATAGCGGAGCAGTTCTTC. It specifies CASSLIAEQFF.

The CDR3: CASSSLAGGTDTQYF. The CDR3 DNA reads TGTGCCAGCAGTTCACTAGCGGGGGGCACAGATACGCAGTATTTT. This chain connects TRBV27 to TRBJ2-3, with 11 bases fitting TRBD2. The V gene end was trimmed by 4 bases and the J gene end by 1 base; junction bases not matched to a gene: 1. Germline assignment: CDR1 MNHEY and CDR2 SMNVEV (reference sequence). The CDR3 contains 15 residues.

This rearrangement joins TRBV9 to TRBJ1-1; 8 nucleotides align to TRBD1. The V segment lost 3 bases and the J segment 7 bases; nucleotides outside the gene matches: 5. The CDR3 has 13 amino acids. CDR1 is SGDLS and CDR2 is YYNGEE in the germline V gene. This chain's CDR3 is CASSDRQGHEAFF. As DNA, the CDR3 is TGTGCCAGCAGCGACAGACAGGGGCATGAAGCTTTCTTT.

The sample holds one count of this clone. The J gene is TRBJ1-5, the V gene TRBV19; 7 bases are a match to TRBD1. CDR3 size: 16 residues. CDR1 is LNHDA and CDR2 is SQIVND in the germline V gene (reference sequence). The J segment lost 9 bases and the V segment lost 3 bases, leaving 14 bases of the junction unmatched. CDR3 coding DNA: TGTGCCAGTAGTATTTACCCGCTTGGACAGGAGACGCCCCAGCATTTT. Its protein product is CASSIYPLGQETPQHF.

For this clone: This CDR3 is also generated by other DNA sequences in the sample. V usage is TRBV6-5 and J usage is TRBJ1-5, with no clear D. Per germline, CDR1 MNHEY and CDR2 SVGAGI. This CDR3 region has 13 residues. Trimming removed 5 bases at V and 0 bases at J, with 5 bases between. In DNA, the CDR3 is TGTGCCAGCAGTCCAGGTAGCAATCAGCCCCAGCATTTT. It specifies CASSPGSNQPQHF.

The chain joins TRBV19 to TRBJ1-6; weak D call: TRBD1 (5 bases). Trimming removed 4 bases at V and 6 bases at J, with 13 bases between. The CDR3 runs 15 residues. Germline V CDR1 and CDR2: LNHDA, SQIVND (reference sequence). The CDR3 nucleotides read TGTGCCAGTAGTACCCGGGACGGGGTTAATTCACCCCTCCACTTT. This translates into CASSTRDGVNSPLHF.

The rearrangement links TRBV3-1 (or the pseudogene TRBV3-2) to TRBJ2-7, with no clear D. Trimming pared 5 bases from V and 6 bases from J, leaving 8 bases between. Germline V gene data show CDR1 as LGHDT and CDR2 as YNNKEL (reference sequence). This CDR3 is built from 11 residues. The CDR3 spells CASSSPREQYF. In DNA, the CDR3 is TGTGCCAGCAGCTCCCCCCGCGAGCAGTACTTC.

V gene TRBV7-2 combines with J gene TRBJ1-5; no definite D call. This CDR3 has 15 residues. V gave up 5 bases and J gave up 2 bases, with 13 bases separating them. Per the germline V gene, CDR1 is SGHTA and CDR2 is FQGNSA. The CDR3 is CASSIHSGGNQPQHF. The CDR3 DNA is TGTGCCAGCAGCATTCACTCGGGCGGCAATCAGCCCCAGCATTTT.

This clone was detected a few times. The chain employs TRBV6-5 and TRBJ1-1; no clear D. The germline V and J ends were trimmed by 6 bases and 3 bases, with 14 bases remaining between them. CDR1 and CDR2 (germline): MNHEY, SVGAGI. The CDR3 loop spans 14 amino acids. This CDR3 is CASRRTGFYTEAFF. As DNA, the CDR3 is TGTGCCAGCAGAAGGACGGGGTTTTACACTGAAGCTTTCTTT.

The chain recombines TRBV11-2 with TRBJ1-2; TRBD1 might be the D (6 bases). Germline V gene lookup returns CDR1 SGHAT and CDR2 FQNNGV. The CDR3 contains 13 residues. V dropped 3 bases and J dropped 8 bases, with 13 bases sitting between them. In nucleotides, the CDR3 is TGTGCCAGCAGCTTGGCGGGACATTCAGGCTACACCTTC. Its protein is CASSLAGHSGYTF.